This paragraph covers one T cell receptor (beta chain) sequence. Its target is not known. CDR3 length equals 14 residues. V shed 6 bases and J 5 bases; nucleotides not matched to a gene: 10. From germline, CDR1 is MDHEN and CDR2 SYDVKM. The record originates from a study of early stage breast cancer tumors. Study findings and constraints: Comparing each tissue with blood distinguished tumor from normal in 14 of 16 patients. Tumors had roughly 2.4-fold higher T cell density and higher clonality than adjacent normal breast tissue.

Profiling relied on immunoSEQ multiplex PCR, and the TCRdb table lists in-frame clones only, not all of them. The table includes tens of thousands of clones, 70% to 80% detected once. V is TRBV28 and J is TRBJ2-7, with TRBD2 matching 7 bases. The receptor was derived from a person between 60 and 69 years old with breast cancer. The sequenced sample was blood. As DNA, the CDR3 is TGTGCCAGCAGATACACGGGGGGTAGGAACGAGCAGTACTTC. The encoded protein is CASRYTGGRNEQYF.